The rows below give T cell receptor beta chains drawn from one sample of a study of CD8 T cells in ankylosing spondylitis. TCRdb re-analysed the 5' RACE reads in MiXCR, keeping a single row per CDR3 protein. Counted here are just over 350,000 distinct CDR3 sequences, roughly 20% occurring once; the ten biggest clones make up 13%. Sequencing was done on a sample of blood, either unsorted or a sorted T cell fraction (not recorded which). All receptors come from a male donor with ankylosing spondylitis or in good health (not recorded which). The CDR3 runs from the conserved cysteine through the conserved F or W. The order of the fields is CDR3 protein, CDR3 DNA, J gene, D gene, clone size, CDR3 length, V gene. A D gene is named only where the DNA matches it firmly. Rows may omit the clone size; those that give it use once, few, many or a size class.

CASSPRGEQYF,TGTGCCAGCAGCCCCCGGGGCGAGCAGTACTTC,TRBJ2-7,-,-,11,TRBV11-2
CASSPGTAQYF,TGTGCCAGCAGCCCCGGGACCGCTCAGTACTTC,TRBJ2-7,-,few,11,TRBV11-2
CASRSGVTEAFF,TGTGCCAGCAGATCAGGGGTCACTGAAGCTTTCTTT,TRBJ1-1,-,many,12,TRBV12-3/TRBV12-4
CSVKDYEQYF,TGCAGCGTAAAGGATTACGAGCAGTACTTC,TRBJ2-7,-,many,10,TRBV29-1
CASSYVGYEQYF,TGTGCCAGCAGTTACGTCGGATACGAGCAGTACTTC,TRBJ2-7,-,-,12,TRBV6-6
CASSPGNYGDNEQFF,TGTGCCAGCAGTCCAGGGAACTACGGGGACAATGAGCAGTTCTTC,TRBJ2-1,-,few,15,TRBV28
CASSLGSGAGGIYEQYF,TGTGCCAGCAGCTTGGGATCCGGCGCGGGGGGGATCTACGAGCAGTACTTC,TRBJ2-7,TRBD2,-,17,TRBV5-5
CASLGPLPGLGTDTQYF,TGTGCCAGCCTCGGGCCCCTCCCGGGACTAGGAACAGATACGCAGTATTTT,TRBJ2-3,TRBD2,many,17,TRBV12-3/TRBV12-4
CASSTLGSGAYNEQFF,TGTGCCAGCAGTACCCTCGGTAGCGGGGCGTACAATGAGCAGTTCTTC,TRBJ2-1,TRBD2,few,16,TRBV2
CASSYRQGADTQYF,TGTGCCAGCAGTTACAGGCAGGGGGCAGATACGCAGTATTTT,TRBJ2-3,TRBD1,-,14,TRBV6-5
CASSNRGAHYGYTF,TGTGCCAGCAGCAACCGGGGGGCCCACTATGGCTACACCTTC,TRBJ1-2,-,-,14,TRBV21-1
CASSVVQGRANTGELFF,TGTGCCAGCAGTGTCGTACAGGGTAGGGCGAACACCGGGGAGCTGTTTTTT,TRBJ2-2,-,few,17,TRBV25-1
CASSLVTGPLLHSNQPQHF,TGTGCCAGCAGCTTAGTCACGGGACCGTTACTCCATAGCAATCAGCCCCAGCATTTT,TRBJ1-5,-,-,19,TRBV11-1
CASSLGVLAGETQYF,TGTGCCAGCAGCTTAGGGGTTCTAGCAGGAGAGACCCAGTACTTC,TRBJ2-5,-,few,15,TRBV7-6
CSASRDRYQETQYF,TGCAGTGCTAGTCGGGACAGGTACCAAGAGACCCAGTACTTC,TRBJ2-5,TRBD1,few,14,TRBV20-1
CSARELGDSLQTQYF,TGCAGTGCTAGAGAGTTAGGGGACTCTTTACAGACCCAGTACTTC,TRBJ2-5,-,-,15,TRBV20-1
CASSPGAGITGELFF,TGCGCCAGCAGCCCAGGGGCAGGAATCACCGGGGAGCTGTTTTTT,TRBJ2-2,-,-,15,TRBV4-1
CASSLDGTGWNEQFF,TGTGCCAGCAGCTTAGATGGGACAGGCTGGAATGAGCAGTTCTTC,TRBJ2-1,TRBD1,few,15,TRBV7-7
CASSLGPIPSYEQYF,TGTGCCAGCAGCTTAGGACCGATACCCTCCTACGAGCAGTACTTC,TRBJ2-7,-,few,15,TRBV7-7
CASTEQGFWNSPLHF,TGTGCCAGCACCGAACAGGGGTTCTGGAATTCACCCCTCCACTTT,TRBJ1-6,TRBD1,-,15,TRBV12-3/TRBV12-4
CASSYSAGSYNEQFF,TGTGCCAGCAGTTACTCGGCGGGCTCCTACAATGAGCAGTTCTTC,TRBJ2-1,-,-,15,TRBV6-5
CASSLGAGGWKTQYF,TGTGCCAGCAGTTTAGGAGCGGGGGGGTGGAAGACCCAGTACTTC,TRBJ2-5,TRBD2,-,15,TRBV28
CASSVFGLGAEETQYF,TGTGCCAGCAGTGTGTTCGGTTTAGGAGCGGAAGAGACCCAGTACTTC,TRBJ2-5,-,-,16,TRBV2
CASSLGAANSDTQYF,TGTGCCAGCAGCTTGGGGGCGGCTAATTCGGATACGCAGTATTTT,TRBJ2-3,-,few,15,TRBV11-2
CSARDQDTGGWTGELFF,TGCAGTGCTAGAGATCAGGATACGGGGGGGTGGACCGGGGAGCTGTTTTTT,TRBJ2-2,TRBD2,few,17,TRBV20-1
CASSEGISSYNEQFF,TGTGCCAGCAGTGAAGGCATTAGCTCCTACAATGAGCAGTTCTTC,TRBJ2-1,-,many,15,TRBV2
CASGLPGGYEQYF,TGTGCCAGCGGGCTCCCTGGGGGCTACGAGCAGTACTTC,TRBJ2-7,-,-,13,TRBV14
CASSLFRGEYNEQLF,TGTGCCAGCAGTCTCTTCCGGGGGGAATACAATGAGCAGCTCTTC,TRBJ2-1,TRBD2,-,15,TRBV28
CASSPPLLTGPAHNEQFF,TGTGCCAGCAGCCCACCTCTCCTCACGGGCCCTGCCCACAATGAGCAGTTCTTC,TRBJ2-1,-,-,18,TRBV28
CASSVAPGGIEETQYF,TGTGCCAGCAGCGTTGCACCAGGGGGGATAGAAGAGACCCAGTACTTC,TRBJ2-5,-,few,16,TRBV11-2
CASSLLSGADSTDTQYF,TGTGCTAGCAGCTTATTGTCCGGGGCGGATAGCACAGATACGCAGTATTTT,TRBJ2-3,-,few,17,TRBV7-7
CASSLGARSYEQYF,TGTGCCAGCAGCTTAGGAGCCAGATCCTACGAGCAGTACTTC,TRBJ2-7,-,once,14,TRBV13
CASSLGAGLLIQETQYF,TGCGCCAGCAGCTTGGGAGCAGGGCTCTTGATACAAGAGACCCAGTACTTC,TRBJ2-5,-,-,17,TRBV5-1
CSVEGLYNEQFF,TGCAGCGTTGAAGGGCTGTACAATGAGCAGTTCTTC,TRBJ2-1,-,many,12,TRBV29-1
CSASSGLAGETQYF,TGCAGTGCTTCCTCGGGACTAGCAGGCGAGACCCAGTACTTC,TRBJ2-5,TRBD2,-,14,TRBV20-1
CASSPTGGEKLFF,TGTGCCAGCAGCCCGACAGGGGGTGAGAAACTGTTTTTT,TRBJ1-4,TRBD1,-,13,TRBV7-9
CATSRDGSGGTGELFF,TGTGCCACCAGCAGAGATGGGAGTGGGGGCACCGGGGAGCTGTTTTTT,TRBJ2-2,-,-,16,TRBV15
CAIGGDGTSGGLDEQYF,TGTGCCATCGGAGGGGATGGGACTAGCGGGGGGCTGGACGAGCAGTACTTC,TRBJ2-7,TRBD2,few,17,TRBV10-3
CASAVGGERHYF,TGTGCCAGCGCAGTGGGGGGGGAGCGGCATTACTTC,TRBJ2-5,TRBD2,-,12,TRBV13
CASKDGGSSYNEQFF,TGTGCCAGCAAGGACGGGGGCAGCTCCTACAATGAGCAGTTCTTC,TRBJ2-1,-,-,15,TRBV13
CASSPPWTSGGYEQYF,TGTGCCAGCAGTCCCCCTTGGACTAGCGGGGGTTACGAGCAGTACTTC,TRBJ2-7,TRBD2,few,16,TRBV12-3/TRBV12-4
CASTRDRDHSPLHF,TGTGCCAGCACTCGCGACAGGGACCATTCACCCCTCCACTTT,TRBJ1-6,TRBD1,-,14,TRBV6-2/TRBV6-3
CASSLYGDIFSPLHF,TGTGCCAGCAGTTTATACGGGGATATTTTTTCACCCCTCCACTTT,TRBJ1-6,-,-,15,TRBV27
CASSPPGVAYNEQFF,TGTGCCAGCAGCCCCCCAGGGGTTGCCTACAATGAGCAGTTCTTC,TRBJ2-1,-,-,15,TRBV11-2
CASGSDYEQYF,TGTGCCAGCGGGTCTGACTACGAGCAGTACTTC,TRBJ2-7,-,few,11,TRBV7-9
CASSFKALNTEAFF,TGTGCCAGCAGTTTTAAAGCGTTGAACACTGAAGCTTTCTTT,TRBJ1-1,-,few,14,TRBV12-3/TRBV12-4
CASSDPLGTGVGNEQFF,TGTGCCAGCAGTGACCCCCTGGGGACAGGGGTTGGGAATGAGCAGTTCTTC,TRBJ2-1,TRBD1,many,17,TRBV28
CSATDGFQETQYF,TGCAGTGCAACCGACGGATTCCAAGAGACCCAGTACTTC,TRBJ2-5,-,-,13,TRBV20-1